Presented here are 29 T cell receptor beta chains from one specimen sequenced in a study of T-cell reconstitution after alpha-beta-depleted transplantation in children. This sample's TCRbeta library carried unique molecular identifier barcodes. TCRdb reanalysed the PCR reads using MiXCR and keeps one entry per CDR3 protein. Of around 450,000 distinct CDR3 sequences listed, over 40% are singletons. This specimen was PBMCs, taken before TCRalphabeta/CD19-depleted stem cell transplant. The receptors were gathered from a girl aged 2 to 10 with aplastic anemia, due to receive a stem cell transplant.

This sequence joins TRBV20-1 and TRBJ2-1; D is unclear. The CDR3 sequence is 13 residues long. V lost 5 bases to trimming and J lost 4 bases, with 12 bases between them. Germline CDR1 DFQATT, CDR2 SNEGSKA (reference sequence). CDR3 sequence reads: CSAQALGYNEQFF. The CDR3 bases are TGCAGTGCTCAGGCGCTAGGGTACAATGAGCAGTTCTTC.

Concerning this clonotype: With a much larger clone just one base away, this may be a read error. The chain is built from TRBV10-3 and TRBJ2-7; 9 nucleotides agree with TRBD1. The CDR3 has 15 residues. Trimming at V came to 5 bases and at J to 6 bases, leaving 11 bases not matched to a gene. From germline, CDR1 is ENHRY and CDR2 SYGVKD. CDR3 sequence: CAISKWTGEVAEQYF. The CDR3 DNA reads TGTGCCATCAGTAAGTGGACAGGGGAGGTCGCCGAGCAGTACTTC.

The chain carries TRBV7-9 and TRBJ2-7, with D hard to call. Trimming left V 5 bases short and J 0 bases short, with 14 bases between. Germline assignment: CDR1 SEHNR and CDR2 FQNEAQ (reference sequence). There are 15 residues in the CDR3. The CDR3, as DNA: TGTGCCAGCAGCCGCCCCCGGGTAAGCTCCTACGAGCAGTACTTC. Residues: CASSRPRVSSYEQYF.

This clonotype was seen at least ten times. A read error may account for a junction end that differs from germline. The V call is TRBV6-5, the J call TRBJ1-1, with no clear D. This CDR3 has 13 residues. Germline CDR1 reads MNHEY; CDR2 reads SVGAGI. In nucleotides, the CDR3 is TGCGCCAGCAGCTACACGCGGAACACTGAAGCTTTCTTT. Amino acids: CASSYTRNTEAFF.

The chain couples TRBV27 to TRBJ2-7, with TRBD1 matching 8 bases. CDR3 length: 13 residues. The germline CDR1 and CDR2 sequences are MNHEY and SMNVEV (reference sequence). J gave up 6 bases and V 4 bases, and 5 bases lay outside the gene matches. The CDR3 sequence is CASSSDRGSEQYF. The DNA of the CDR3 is TGTGCCAGCAGTTCTGACAGGGGAAGCGAGCAGTACTTC.

CDR3 sequence: CASSSQGAVSTEAFF. DNA of the CDR3: TGTGCCAGCAGTTCACAGGGGGCGGTTTCAACTGAAGCTTTCTTT. The chain links TRBV28 to TRBJ1-1, with 9 nucleotides matching TRBD1. CDR3 length equals 15 residues. Per the germline V gene, CDR1 is MDHEN and CDR2 is SYDVKM. The junction had 8 bases not matched to a gene; V was cut back by 4 bases and J by 5 bases.

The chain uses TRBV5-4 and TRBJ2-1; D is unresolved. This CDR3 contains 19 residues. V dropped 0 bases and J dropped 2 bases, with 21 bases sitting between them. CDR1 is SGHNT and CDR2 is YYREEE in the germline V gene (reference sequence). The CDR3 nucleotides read TGTGCCAGCAGCTTGGCGTGGCCGCCGGGCCCACCGACCTACAATGAGCAGTTCTTC. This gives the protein CASSLAWPPGPPTYNEQFF.

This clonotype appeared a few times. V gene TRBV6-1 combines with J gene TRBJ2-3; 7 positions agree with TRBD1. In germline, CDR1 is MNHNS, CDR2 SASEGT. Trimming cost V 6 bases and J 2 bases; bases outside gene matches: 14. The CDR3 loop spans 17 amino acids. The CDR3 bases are TGTGCCAGCAGCCGATCCCCCGTTAGGGGGCCCACAGATACGCAGTATTTT. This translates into CASSRSPVRGPTDTQYF.

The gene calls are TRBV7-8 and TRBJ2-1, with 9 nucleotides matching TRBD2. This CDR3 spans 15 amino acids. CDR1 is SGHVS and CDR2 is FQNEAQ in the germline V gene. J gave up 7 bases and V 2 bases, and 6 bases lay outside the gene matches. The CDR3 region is CASSLSGGPFNEQFF. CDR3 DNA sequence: TGTGCCAGCAGCTTAAGCGGGGGGCCCTTTAATGAGCAGTTCTTC.

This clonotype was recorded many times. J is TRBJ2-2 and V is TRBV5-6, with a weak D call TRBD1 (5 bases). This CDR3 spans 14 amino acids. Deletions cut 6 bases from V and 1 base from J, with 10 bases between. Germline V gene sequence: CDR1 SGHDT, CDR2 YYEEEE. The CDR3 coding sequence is TGTGCCAGCATCGACAGCTTGAACACCGGGGAGCTGTTTTTT. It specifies CASIDSLNTGELFF. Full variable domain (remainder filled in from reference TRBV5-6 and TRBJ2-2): DAGVTQSPTHLIKTRGQQVTLRCSPKSGHDTVSWYQQALGQGPQFIFQYYEEEERQRGNFPDRFSGHQFPNYSSELNVNALLLGDSALYLCASIDSLNTGELFFGEGSRLTVL.

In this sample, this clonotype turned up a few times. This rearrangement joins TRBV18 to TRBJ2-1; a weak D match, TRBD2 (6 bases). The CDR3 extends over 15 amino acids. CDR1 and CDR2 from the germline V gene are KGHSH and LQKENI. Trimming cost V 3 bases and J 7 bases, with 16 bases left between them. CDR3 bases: TGTGCCAGCTCACCCCTAGCCGGGAGAAGGAATGAGCAGTTCTTC. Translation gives CASSPLAGRRNEQFF.

Here the CDR3 reads CASSLTGGTTGELFF. CDR3 nucleotides: TGTGCCAGCAGCTTAACCGGGGGAACGACCGGGGAGCTGTTTTTT. The V and J genes are TRBV5-4 and TRBJ2-2; maybe TRBD2 (6 bases). CDR1 and CDR2 from the germline V gene are SGHNT and YYREEE (reference sequence). The CDR3 length is 15 residues. The V gene lost 2 bases and the J gene lost 5 bases, with 13 bases spanning the gap.

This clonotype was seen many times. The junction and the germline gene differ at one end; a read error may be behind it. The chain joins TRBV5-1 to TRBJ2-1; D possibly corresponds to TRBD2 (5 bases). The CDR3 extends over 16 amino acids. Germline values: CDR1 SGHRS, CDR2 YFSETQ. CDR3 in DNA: TGTGCCAGCAGCTTGGGTGGAGGAAGCTCCTACAATGAGCAGTTCTTC. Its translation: CASSLGGGSSYNEQFF.

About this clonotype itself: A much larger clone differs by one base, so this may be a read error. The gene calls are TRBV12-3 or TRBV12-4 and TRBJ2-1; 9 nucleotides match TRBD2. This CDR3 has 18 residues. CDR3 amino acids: CACSLILASGIAYNEQFF. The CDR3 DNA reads TGTGCCTGCAGTTTGATTTTGGCTAGCGGGATAGCCTACAATGAGCAGTTCTTC.

CDR3 loop: CASSPQTRYDRDEQYF. The CDR3 nucleotides read TGTGCCAGCAGCCCCCAGACGCGGTACGATAGGGACGAGCAGTACTTC. The gene calls are TRBV4-2 and TRBJ2-7, with D hard to call. Trimming took 4 bases from V and 5 from J, leaving 21 bases between them. CDR1 is LGHNA and CDR2 is YNFKEQ in the germline V gene. The CDR3 is 16 amino acids.

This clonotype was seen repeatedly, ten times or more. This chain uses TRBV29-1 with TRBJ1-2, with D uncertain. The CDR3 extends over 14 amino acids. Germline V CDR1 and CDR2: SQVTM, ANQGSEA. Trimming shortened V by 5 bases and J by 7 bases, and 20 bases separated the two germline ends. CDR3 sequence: CSVFSTEGIRGYTF. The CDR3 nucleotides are TGCAGCGTTTTTAGTACAGAGGGTATTCGTGGCTACACCTTC. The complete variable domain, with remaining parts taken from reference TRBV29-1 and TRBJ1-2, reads SAVISQKPSRDICQRGTSLTIQCQVDSQVTMMFWYRQQPGQSLTLIATANQGSEATYESGFVIDKFPISRPNLTFSTLTVSNMSPEDSSIYLCSVFSTEGIRGYTFGSGTRLTVV.

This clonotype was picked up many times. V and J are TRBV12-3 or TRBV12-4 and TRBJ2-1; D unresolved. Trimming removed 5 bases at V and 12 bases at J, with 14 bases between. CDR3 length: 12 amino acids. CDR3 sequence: CASSGPSGWQFF. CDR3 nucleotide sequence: TGTGCCAGCAGTGGACCATCTGGGTGGCAGTTCTTC.

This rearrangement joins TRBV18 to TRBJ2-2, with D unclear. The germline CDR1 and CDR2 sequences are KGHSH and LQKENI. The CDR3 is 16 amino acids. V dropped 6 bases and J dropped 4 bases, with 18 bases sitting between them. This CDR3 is CASSPDLVGPTGELFF. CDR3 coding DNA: TGTGCCAGCTCGCCGGACCTCGTGGGCCCCACCGGGGAGCTGTTTTTT.

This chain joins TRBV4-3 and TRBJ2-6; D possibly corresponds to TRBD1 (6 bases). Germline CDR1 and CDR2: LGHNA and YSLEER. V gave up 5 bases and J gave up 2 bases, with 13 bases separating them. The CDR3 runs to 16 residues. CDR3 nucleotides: TGCGCCAGCAGCGCACAGGGTAAGGCTGGGGCCAACGTCCTGACTTTC. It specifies CASSAQGKAGANVLTF.

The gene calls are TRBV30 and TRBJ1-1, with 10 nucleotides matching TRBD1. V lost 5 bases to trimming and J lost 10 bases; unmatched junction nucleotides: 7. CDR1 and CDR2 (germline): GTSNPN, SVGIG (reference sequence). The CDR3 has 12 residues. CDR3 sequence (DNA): TGTGCCTGGCGGGGACAGGGGATGTCAGCTTTCTTT. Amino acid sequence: CAWRGQGMSAFF. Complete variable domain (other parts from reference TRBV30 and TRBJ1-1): SQTIHQWPATLVQPVGSPLSLECTVEGTSNPNLYWYRQAAGRGLQLLFYSVGIGQISSEVPQNLSASRPQDRQFILSSKKLLLSDSGFYLCAWRGQGMSAFFGQGTRLTVV.

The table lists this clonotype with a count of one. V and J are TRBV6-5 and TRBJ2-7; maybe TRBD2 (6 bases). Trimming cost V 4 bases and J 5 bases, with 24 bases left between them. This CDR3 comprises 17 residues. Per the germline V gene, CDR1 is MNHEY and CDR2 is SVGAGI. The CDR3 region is CASSSEAGRGSMDEQYF. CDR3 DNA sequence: TGTGCCAGCAGTTCGGAAGCCGGACGGGGGTCAATGGACGAGCAGTACTTC.

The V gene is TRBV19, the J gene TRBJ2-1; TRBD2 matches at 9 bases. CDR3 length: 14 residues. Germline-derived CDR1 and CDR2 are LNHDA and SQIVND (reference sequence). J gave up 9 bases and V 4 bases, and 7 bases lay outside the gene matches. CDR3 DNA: TGTGCCAGTAGTACTATAGCGGGAGCTGGTGAGCAGTTCTTC. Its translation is CASSTIAGAGEQFF. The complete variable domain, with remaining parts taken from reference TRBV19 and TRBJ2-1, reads DGGITQSPKYLFRKEGQNVTLSCEQNLNHDAMYWYRQDPGQGLRLIYYSQIVNDFQKGDIAEGYSVSREKKESFPLTVTSAQKNPTAFYLCASSTIAGAGEQFFGPGTRLTVL.

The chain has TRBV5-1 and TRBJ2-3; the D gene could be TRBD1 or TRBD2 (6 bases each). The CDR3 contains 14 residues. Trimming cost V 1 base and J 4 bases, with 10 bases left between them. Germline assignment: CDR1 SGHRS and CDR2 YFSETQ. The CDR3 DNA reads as TGCGCCAGCAGCTTGTGGGGGGCGGCAGATACGCAGTATTTT. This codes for CASSLWGAADTQYF.

Here the CDR3 reads CSAVDRRGNTIYF. The CDR3 DNA reads TGCAGTGCCGTTGACAGGAGAGGAAACACCATATATTTT. The chain couples TRBV20-1 to TRBJ1-3; tentative D call: TRBD1 (6 bases). The CDR3 runs 13 residues. Germline V gene data show CDR1 as DFQATT and CDR2 as SNEGSKA (reference sequence). V shed 6 bases and J shed 4 bases, with 13 bases lying between them.

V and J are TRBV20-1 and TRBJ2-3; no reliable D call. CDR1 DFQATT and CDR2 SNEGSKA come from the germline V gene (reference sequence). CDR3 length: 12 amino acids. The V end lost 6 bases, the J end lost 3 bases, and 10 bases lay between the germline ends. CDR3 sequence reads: CSASATTDTQYF. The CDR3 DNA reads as TGCAGTGCGTCTGCCACGACAGATACGCAGTATTTT.

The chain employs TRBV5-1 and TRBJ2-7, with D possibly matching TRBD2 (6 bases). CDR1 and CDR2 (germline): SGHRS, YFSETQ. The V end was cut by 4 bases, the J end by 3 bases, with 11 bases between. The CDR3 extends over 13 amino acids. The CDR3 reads CASSPLGSYEQYF. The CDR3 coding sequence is TGCGCCAGCAGCCCCCTCGGGAGCTACGAGCAGTACTTC.

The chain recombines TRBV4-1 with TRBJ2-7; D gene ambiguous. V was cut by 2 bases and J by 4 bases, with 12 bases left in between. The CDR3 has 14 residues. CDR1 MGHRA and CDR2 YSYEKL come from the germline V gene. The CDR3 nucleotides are TGCGCCAGCAGCCAACCCCAGAGATCATACGAGCAGTACTTC. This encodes CASSQPQRSYEQYF.

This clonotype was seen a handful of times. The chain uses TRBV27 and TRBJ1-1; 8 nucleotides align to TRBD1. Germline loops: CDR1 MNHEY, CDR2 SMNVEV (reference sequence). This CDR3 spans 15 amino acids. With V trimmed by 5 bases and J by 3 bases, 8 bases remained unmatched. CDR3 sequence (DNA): TGTGCCAGCAGTCCGCAGACAGGGGTGGACACTGAAGCTTTCTTT. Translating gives CASSPQTGVDTEAFF.

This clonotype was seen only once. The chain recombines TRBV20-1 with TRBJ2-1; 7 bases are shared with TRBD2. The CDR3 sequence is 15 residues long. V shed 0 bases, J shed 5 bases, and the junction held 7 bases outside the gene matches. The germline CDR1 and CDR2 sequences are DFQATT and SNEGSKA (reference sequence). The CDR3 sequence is CSARDTGGGHNEQFF. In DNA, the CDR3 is TGCAGTGCTAGAGATACGGGAGGTGGCCACAATGAGCAGTTCTTC.